The clone carrying this T cell receptor (beta chain) was detected many times. The data stem from a study of T-cell reconstitution after alpha-beta-depleted transplantation in children. J was trimmed by 4 bases and V by 4 bases; bases with no gene match: 8. The CDR3 has 15 amino acids. Germline loops: CDR1 SGHDT, CDR2 YYEEEE. Unique molecular identifiers featured in how the TCRbeta library was prepared. TCRdb independently ran MiXCR on the PCR reads; one entry per CDR3 protein. The table records around 680,000 distinct CDR3 sequences, 15% to 20% of them present only once. Material: PBMCs from the stem cell graft donor, obtained from the stem cell graft. The TCR was taken from a human donor who donated a stem cell graft to a child with acute myeloid leukemia. The chain uses TRBV5-6 and TRBJ2-5, with 9 bases aligning to TRBD1. The CDR3 reads CASSGGTGNRETQYF. Written as DNA, the CDR3 is TGTGCCAGCAGCGGAGGGACAGGGAATAGAGAGACCCAGTACTTC.